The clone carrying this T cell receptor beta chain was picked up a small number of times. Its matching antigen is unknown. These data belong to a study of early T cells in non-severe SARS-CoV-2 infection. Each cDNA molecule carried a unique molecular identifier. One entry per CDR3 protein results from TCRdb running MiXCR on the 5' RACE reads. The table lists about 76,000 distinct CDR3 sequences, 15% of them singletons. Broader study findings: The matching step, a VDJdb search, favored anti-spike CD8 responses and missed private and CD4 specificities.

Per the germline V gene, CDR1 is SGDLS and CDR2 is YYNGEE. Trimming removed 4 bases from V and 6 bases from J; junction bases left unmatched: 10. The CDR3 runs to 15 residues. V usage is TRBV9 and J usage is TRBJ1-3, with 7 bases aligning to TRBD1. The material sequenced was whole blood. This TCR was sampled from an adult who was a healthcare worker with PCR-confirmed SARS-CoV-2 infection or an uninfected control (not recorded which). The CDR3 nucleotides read TGTGCCAGCAGCTCGTCTGAGGGGGCTGAAAACACCATATATTTT. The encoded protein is CASSSSEGAENTIYF.